The rows below give T cell receptor beta chains drawn from one sample of a study of blood T cells in healthy people across ages. TCRdb used MiXCR to reprocess the 5' RACE reads, holding one entry per CDR3 protein. The sample holds 1.5 million to 2 million distinct CDR3 sequences, over 25% seen once. Sequencing used blood. Receptors originate from a woman aged 30 to 39 in good health. Each CDR3 is given with its conserved first and last residue.

CDR3	V	J
CASSPRSRSTDTQYF	TRBV7-9	TRBJ2-3
CASSATGGPSNEQFF	TRBV9	TRBJ2-1
CSATRDRYEQYF	TRBV29-1	TRBJ2-7
CASSRTGTSGVDEQFF	TRBV4-1	TRBJ2-1
CASRGELGHPQHF	TRBV7-9	TRBJ1-5
CASIDGGGGNYEQYF	TRBV2	TRBJ2-7
CASSLGRGHEKLFF	TRBV7-2	TRBJ1-4
CASSQDWGRDQPQHF	TRBV3-1	TRBJ1-5
CASSFGAGAWETQYF	TRBV11-3	TRBJ2-5
CASSEYAGPQETQYF	TRBV25-1	TRBJ2-5
CASTPGTGVTYEQYF	TRBV5-1	TRBJ2-7